Reported below is one T cell receptor (beta chain). The antigen remains undetermined. Germline is not matched at one junction end, which may reflect a read error. The library came from three nested PCR rounds adapted from ARM-PCR protocols. TCRdb re-called the multiplex PCR reads with MiXCR, one entry per CDR3 protein. The sample carries 80,000 to 130,000 distinct CDR3 sequences, approximately 60% recorded once. This record comes from a study of tumor and adjacent non-tumor tissue in lung cancer. Whole-study context: The cohort had 12 adenocarcinoma, 2 squamous cell and 1 small cell patients. Study-level results: Normal lung showed higher cumulative top 100 clone frequency than tumor.

No cell sorting was done before RNA was extracted from the tissue. More than 3 cm separated this lung sample from the edge of the tumor. The source of this sequence is a man under 40 with non-small cell lung cancer. Source material: distant non-tumor lung tissue.

DNA of the CDR3: TGTGCCAGCAGTTACGCAGGGGACCCCCTCTCCTATAATGAGCAGTTTTTC. Its protein product is CASSYAGDPLSYNEQFF. V and J are TRBV6-2 or TRBV6-3 and TRBJ2-1; D may be TRBD1 (6 bases). The germline gives CDR1 MNHEY, CDR2 SVGEGT. The CDR3 sequence is 17 residues long.